This T cell receptor beta chain was found in a study of blood T cell repertoires in COVID-19. Overall study: Sample material is recorded as cDNA or gDNA derived from T cells, B-cell-depleted T cells, or PBMCs.

The CDR3 consists of 13 residues. Germline V gene lookup returns CDR1 SGHAT and CDR2 FQDESV (reference sequence). Trimming took off 5 bases at V and 7 bases at J, with 14 bases between the two ends. The data were produced by immunoSEQ multiplex PCR, yet TCRdb's version contains in-frame clones alone and is incomplete. Among roughly 100,000 clones listed, just over 85% were seen once. Material for sequencing was peripheral blood. The rearrangement links TRBV11-1 to TRBJ1-1, with a possible D match to TRBD1 (5 bases). This receptor was identified in a woman between 65 and 79 years old with acute or convalescent COVID-19. The DNA for the CDR3 is TGTGCCAGCAGCCAATCAGGGATTTATGAAGCTTTCTTT. This gives the protein CASSQSGIYEAFF.